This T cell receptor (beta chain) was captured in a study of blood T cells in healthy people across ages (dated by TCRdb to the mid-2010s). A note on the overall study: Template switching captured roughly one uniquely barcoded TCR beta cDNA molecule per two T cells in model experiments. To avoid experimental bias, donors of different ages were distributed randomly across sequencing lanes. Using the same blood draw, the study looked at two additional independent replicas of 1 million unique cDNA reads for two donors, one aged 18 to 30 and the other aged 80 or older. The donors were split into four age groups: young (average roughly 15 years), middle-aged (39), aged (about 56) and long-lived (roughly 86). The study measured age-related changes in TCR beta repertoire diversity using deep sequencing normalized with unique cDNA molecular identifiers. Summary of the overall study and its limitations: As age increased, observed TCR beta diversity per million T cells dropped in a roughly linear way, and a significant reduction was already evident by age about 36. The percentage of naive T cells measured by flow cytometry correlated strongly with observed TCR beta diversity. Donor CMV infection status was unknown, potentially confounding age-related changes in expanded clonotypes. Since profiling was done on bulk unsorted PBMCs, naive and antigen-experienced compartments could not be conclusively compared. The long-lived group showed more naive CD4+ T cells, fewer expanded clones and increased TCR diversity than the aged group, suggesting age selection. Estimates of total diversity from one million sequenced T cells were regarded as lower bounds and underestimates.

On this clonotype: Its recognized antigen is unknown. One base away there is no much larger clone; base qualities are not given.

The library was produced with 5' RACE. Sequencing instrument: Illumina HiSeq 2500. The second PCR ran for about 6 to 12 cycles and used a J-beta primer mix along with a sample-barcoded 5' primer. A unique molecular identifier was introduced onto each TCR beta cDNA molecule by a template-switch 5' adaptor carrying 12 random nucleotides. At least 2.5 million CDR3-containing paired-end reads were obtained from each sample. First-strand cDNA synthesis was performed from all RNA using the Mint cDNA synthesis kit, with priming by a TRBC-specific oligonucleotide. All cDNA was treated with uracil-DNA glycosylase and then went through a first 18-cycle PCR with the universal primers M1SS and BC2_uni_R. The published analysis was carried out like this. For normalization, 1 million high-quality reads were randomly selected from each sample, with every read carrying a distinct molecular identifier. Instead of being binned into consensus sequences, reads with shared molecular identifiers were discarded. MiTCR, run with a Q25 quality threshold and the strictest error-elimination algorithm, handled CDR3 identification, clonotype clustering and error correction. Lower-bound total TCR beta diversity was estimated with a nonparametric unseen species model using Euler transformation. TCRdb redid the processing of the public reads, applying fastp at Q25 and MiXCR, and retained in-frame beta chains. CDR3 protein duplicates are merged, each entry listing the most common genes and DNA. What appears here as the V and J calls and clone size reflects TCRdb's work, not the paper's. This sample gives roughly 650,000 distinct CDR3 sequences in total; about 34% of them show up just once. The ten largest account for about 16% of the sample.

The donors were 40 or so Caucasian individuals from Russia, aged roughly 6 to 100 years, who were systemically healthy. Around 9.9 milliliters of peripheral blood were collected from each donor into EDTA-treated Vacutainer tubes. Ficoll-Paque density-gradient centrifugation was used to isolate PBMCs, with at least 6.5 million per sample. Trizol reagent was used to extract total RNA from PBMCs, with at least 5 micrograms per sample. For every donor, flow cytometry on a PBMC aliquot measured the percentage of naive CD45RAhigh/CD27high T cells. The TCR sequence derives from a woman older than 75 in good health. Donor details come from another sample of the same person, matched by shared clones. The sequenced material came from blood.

The encoded CDR3 is CASSLWTGNGEKLFF. The sequenced DNA is TGTGCCAGCAGCTTATGGACAGGGAACGGCGAAAAACTGTTTTTT. The rearrangement joined TRBV7-9 to TRBJ1-4; the central 8 bases match TRBD1. The CDR3 contains 15 residues, cysteine and phenylalanine counted. The only DNA kept is the CDR3, 45 bases in frame from the first base. Looking up the germline V gene (reference sequence) yields CDR1 SEHNR and CDR2 FQNEAQ. V ends up 2 bases short and J 8 bases short, with an unmatched junction base count of 7.